The 19 T cell receptor beta chains presented below share a single source sample, sequenced in a study of PD-1 blockade in classical Hodgkin lymphoma. Time point of the sample: cycle 4 day 1 (C4D1), after less than 7 weeks of nivolumab. In every patient, relapse followed autologous stem cell transplantation, while exposure to brentuximab vedotin differed. The data were produced by immunoSEQ multiplex PCR, yet TCRdb's version contains in-frame clones alone and is incomplete. This table has 40,000 to 55,000 clones, over 70% appearing once. Sequenced here: peripheral blood mononuclear cells (PBMCs), sampled before the fourth cycle of nivolumab. The receptors shown here come from a human donor with classical Hodgkin lymphoma.

The CDR3: CASRGDRVVGANVLTF. CDR3 coding DNA: TGTGCCAGCAGGGGGGACAGGGTGGTCGGGGCCAACGTCCTGACTTTC. The chain joins TRBV27 to TRBJ2-6; TRBD1 agrees at 9 bases. The germline V gene encodes CDR1 MNHEY and CDR2 SMNVEV (reference sequence). The CDR3 runs 16 residues. V dropped 6 bases and J dropped 4; count of bases not matched to a gene: 7.

This chain links TRBV28 with TRBJ1-1, with a tentative D call TRBD1 (5 bases). CDR1 and CDR2 from the germline V gene are MDHEN and SYDVKM. V lost 5 bases and J lost 0, with 10 bases in between. The CDR3 length is 14 residues. The CDR3 DNA follows: TGTGCCAGCAGTACCCTGACAGTGAACACTGAAGCTTTCTTT. This gives the protein CASSTLTVNTEAFF.

The chain couples TRBV12-5 to TRBJ2-7; no clear D gene. This CDR3 has 12 residues. The V end was cut by 2 bases, the J end by 3 bases, with 5 bases between. In germline, CDR1 is LGHNT, CDR2 FRNRAP. CDR3 region: CASGLPDYEQYF. The CDR3 DNA sequence: TGTGCTAGTGGTTTGCCCGACTACGAGCAGTACTTC.

This clone has just one count. This chain joins TRBV9 and TRBJ2-5; unclear D gene. Germline V gene lookup returns CDR1 SGDLS and CDR2 YYNGEE. Trimming stripped 3 bases from V and 5 bases from J, with 11 bases between. CDR3 length equals 13 residues. CDR3 amino acids: CASSDPKAETQYF. The CDR3 region has the DNA TGTGCCAGCAGCGATCCCAAGGCGGAGACCCAGTACTTC.

This chain joins TRBV4-2 and TRBJ2-7, with TRBD1 matching 8 bases. This CDR3 contains 17 residues. Germline V lookup: CDR1 LGHNA, CDR2 YNFKEQ. The junction had 13 bases not matched to a gene; V was cut back by 4 bases and J by 2 bases. The CDR3 loop reads CASSPPNGGTGPYEQYF. CDR3 DNA sequence: TGTGCCAGCAGCCCCCCTAATGGCGGGACAGGCCCCTACGAGCAGTACTTC.

The chain recombines TRBV7-9 with TRBJ2-3, with D possibly being TRBD2 (5 bases). Deletions cut 1 base from V and 2 bases from J, with 10 bases between. This CDR3 comprises 15 residues. Germline V gives CDR1 SEHNR, CDR2 FQNEAQ (reference sequence). The CDR3 nucleotides read TGTGCCAGCAGCTTAGATCCGGGGATCACAGATACGCAGTATTTT. Translating gives CASSLDPGITDTQYF.

The chain couples TRBV11-1 to TRBJ2-3; TRBD1 matches 8 bases. The V and J ends lost 0 bases and 2 bases, in that order; junction bases with no gene match: 4. This CDR3 has 16 residues. The germline V gene encodes CDR1 SGHAT and CDR2 FQDESV (reference sequence). CDR3 in amino acids: CASSLARTGPTDTQYF. CDR3 DNA: TGTGCCAGCAGCTTAGCGAGGACAGGGCCCACAGATACGCAGTATTTT.

The rearrangement joins TRBV11-2 to TRBJ1-2, with D unclear. This CDR3 has 15 residues. V dropped 7 bases and J dropped 5 bases, with 20 bases sitting between them. Per the germline V gene, CDR1 is SGHAT and CDR2 is FQNNGV. The CDR3 region is CASTESQYGPYGYTF. The CDR3 DNA reads as TGTGCCAGCACCGAGAGTCAATATGGGCCATATGGCTACACCTTC.

This clone is a singleton in its sample. The V gene is TRBV14, the J gene TRBJ2-3; D possibly matches TRBD1 or TRBD2 (5 bases each). This CDR3 region has 17 residues. Trimming took off 3 bases at V and 0 bases at J, with 16 bases between the two ends. Germline V gives CDR1 SGHDN, CDR2 FVKESK. CDR3 DNA sequence: TGTGCCAGCAGCCAGGCCCTGGGGCGGACTAGCACAGATACGCAGTATTTT. Its translation: CASSQALGRTSTDTQYF.

The J gene is TRBJ1-1, the V gene TRBV18; D call uncertain. Trimming stripped 4 bases from V and 0 bases from J, with 9 bases between. The CDR3 is made up of 14 amino acids. Per germline, CDR1 KGHSH and CDR2 LQKENI. CDR3 loop: CASSLERLNTEAFF. Written as DNA, the CDR3 is TGTGCCAGCTCACTCGAGCGGCTGAACACTGAAGCTTTCTTT.

This chain links TRBV6-1 with TRBJ1-2; D gene ambiguous. V lost 3 bases to trimming and J lost 8 bases, with 13 bases between them. Germline V gives CDR1 MNHNS, CDR2 SASEGT. This CDR3 has 13 residues. In DNA form, the CDR3 reads TGTGCCAGCAGTGACGACTCGAAGGGCGGCTACACCTTC. It specifies CASSDDSKGGYTF.

The chain links TRBV6-5 to TRBJ1-3; TRBD1 might be the D (6 bases). Per germline, CDR1 MNHEY and CDR2 SVGAGI. The CDR3 has 13 residues. V lost 6 bases, J lost 6 bases, and 12 bases lay in between. The CDR3 DNA follows: TGTGCCAGCAGCCAAAACAGGGCAAACACCATATATTTT. The encoded protein is CASSQNRANTIYF.

The chain uses TRBV11-2 and TRBJ1-2; D may be TRBD1 (5 bases). The V and J ends lost 1 base and 8 bases respectively, with 14 bases between them. This CDR3 spans 14 amino acids. Germline CDR1 SGHAT, CDR2 FQNNGV. The CDR3 reads CASSLVVGGEGYTF. The CDR3 bases are TGTGCCAGCAGCTTAGTTGTTGGAGGGGAGGGCTACACCTTC. The full variable domain, rest sourced from reference TRBV11-2 and TRBJ1-2, is EAGVAQSPRYKIIEKRQSVAFWCNPISGHATLYWYQQILGQGPKLLIQFQNNGVVDDSQLPKDRFSAERLKGVDSTLKIQPAKLEDSAVYLCASSLVVGGEGYTFGSGTRLTVV.

This clone was seen a single time. This chain uses TRBV10-3 with TRBJ1-1; D might be TRBD1 (6 bases). Germline V gene sequence: CDR1 ENHRY, CDR2 SYGVKD. CDR3 size: 16 residues. V was shortened by 5 bases and J by 4 bases, with 20 bases between the two germline ends. CDR3 in DNA: TGTGCCATCAGTACTACAGGGACCGGCTTGGGCACTGAAGCTTTCTTT. Translation: CAISTTGTGLGTEAFF.

The genes are TRBV5-1 and TRBJ1-4; D remains ambiguous. The V end was cut by 1 base, the J end by 3 bases, with 10 bases between. The CDR3 has 15 residues. CDR1 and CDR2 (germline): SGHRS, YFSETQ. Written as DNA, the CDR3 is TGCGCCAGCAGCTTGATCTCAGGATCTAATGAAAAACTGTTTTTT. Translation: CASSLISGSNEKLFF.

Only a few counts were recorded for this clone. This CDR3 is also generated by other DNA sequences in the sample. The chain recombines TRBV7-3 with TRBJ2-3, with 13 bases fitting TRBD2. Germline V lookup: CDR1 SGHTA, CDR2 FQGTGA. V gave up 5 bases and J gave up 5 bases; unmatched junction bases: 7. CDR3 length: 16 residues. The CDR3 nucleotides read TGTGCCAGCAGCCCGACTAGCGGGGGGCCCGGAGATACGCAGTATTTT. It specifies CASSPTSGGPGDTQYF. Full variable domain (missing parts from reference TRBV7-3 and TRBJ2-3): GAGVSQTPSNKVTEKGKYVELRCDPISGHTALYWYRQSLGQGPEFLIYFQGTGAADDSGLPNDRFFAVRPEGSVSTLKIQRTERGDSAVYLCASSPTSGGPGDTQYFGPGTRLTVL.

In its sample, this clone is large. The chain employs TRBV19 and TRBJ2-1; no definite D call. This CDR3 comprises 15 residues. Germline CDR1 LNHDA, CDR2 SQIVND (reference sequence). V was pared by 1 base and J by 5 bases, with 12 bases between. Here the CDR3 DNA reads TGTGCCAGTAGTATAGGGACCTTAGAACACAATGAGCAGTTCTTC. It encodes CASSIGTLEHNEQFF.

This clone has only a few counts. The genes are TRBV19 and TRBJ1-2; D perhaps matches TRBD1 (5 bases). Trimming stripped 3 bases from V and 3 bases from J, with 11 bases between. The CDR3 sequence is 14 residues long. The V gene's germline CDR1 is LNHDA and CDR2 SQIVND (reference sequence). CDR3 nucleotide sequence: TGTGCCAGTAGTATGGGGGACGGCTACTATGGCTACACCTTC. It codes for CASSMGDGYYGYTF.

In this sample, this clone turned up a few times. This rearrangement joins TRBV4-1 to TRBJ2-3, with D tentatively TRBD2 (6 bases). This CDR3 comprises 16 residues. V shed 0 bases and J shed 4 bases, with 14 bases lying between them. Germline values: CDR1 MGHRA, CDR2 YSYEKL. The CDR3 is CASSQEETGVADTQYF. The CDR3 DNA follows: TGCGCCAGCAGCCAAGAAGAAACGGGAGTGGCAGATACGCAGTATTTT.